This T cell receptor beta chain was obtained from a study of blood T cell repertoires in COVID-19. For the study at large: There were acute and convalescent COVID-19 samples, and they came from the United States, Italy and Spain. Sources were T cells, B-cell-depleted T cells, or PBMCs; the material itself was cDNA or gDNA.

Original methodology: Estimates of nucleated cell counts were drawn from the amplification of reference gene primers. The protocol was immunoSEQ multiplex PCR, while the TCRdb copy is restricted to in-frame clones and leaves out a portion. V and J calls and clone size come straight from that table; D and trimming were deduced from the DNA. The sample gives about 300,000 clones, around 89% of which show up once; roughly 7% is in the top ten. Germline CDR1 reads LNHDA; CDR2 reads SQIVND (reference sequence). After removal of 5 bases from V and 6 bases from J, the junction contained 3 bases not matched to a gene. There are 13 residues in the CDR3.

Sequencing was performed on peripheral blood. The rearrangement links TRBV19 to TRBJ2-1; TRBD1 matches 8 bases. This receptor was identified in a woman between 25 and 40 years old who had recovered from COVID-19. CDR3: CASSDRGGNEQFF. The CDR3 DNA follows: TGTGCCAGTAGTGACAGGGGAGGCAATGAGCAGTTCTTC.